The 11 T cell receptor beta chains below were found in one sample sequenced in a study of T cells after yellow fever vaccination. In TCRdb, the 5' RACE reads were re-called with MiXCR into one record per CDR3 protein. The table has under 150,000 distinct CDR3 sequences, roughly 15% seen once. The sample was CD8+ T cells sorted from PBMCs, taken 5 days after the yellow fever booster vaccination. The receptors shown here come from a man in his late teens or twenties who received the YFV17D yellow fever vaccine.

This rearrangement joins TRBV29-1 to TRBJ1-3; 7 bases map to TRBD1. This CDR3 region has 14 residues. From germline, CDR1 is SQVTM and CDR2 ANQGSEA. After removal of 2 bases from V and 4 bases from J, the junction contained 5 bases not matched to a gene. The CDR3 loop is CSVETATGGNTIYF. The CDR3 DNA sequence: TGCAGCGTTGAAACCGCGACAGGGGGAAACACCATATATTTT.

There are a few counts of this clonotype. V and J are TRBV2 and TRBJ1-6; D is possibly TRBD1 (5 bases). Per the germline V gene, CDR1 is SNHLY and CDR2 is FYNNEI. V lost 10 bases and J lost 0, with 7 bases in between. CDR3 length equals 13 residues. As DNA, the CDR3 is TGTGCCACCGGACACTCCTATAATTCACCCCTCCACTTT. This sequence encodes CATGHSYNSPLHF. Variable domain in full (rest from reference TRBV2 and TRBJ1-6): EPEVTQTPSHQVTQMGQEVILRCVPISNHLYFYWYRQILGQKVEFLVSFYNNEISEKSEIFDDQFSVERPDGSNFTLKIRSTKLEDSAMYFCATGHSYNSPLHFGNGTRLTVT.

The chain combines TRBV4-2 with TRBJ2-1, with 10 bases aligning to TRBD1. CDR1 and CDR2 from the germline V gene are LGHNA and YNFKEQ. The CDR3 totals 14 residues. The V segment lost 5 bases and the J segment 7 bases; nucleotides outside the gene matches: 5. The CDR3 is CASSAPGQGNEQFF. Here the CDR3 DNA reads TGTGCCAGCAGCGCTCCGGGACAGGGGAATGAGCAGTTCTTC.

The V and J genes are TRBV5-6 and TRBJ2-7, with TRBD2 matching over 7 bases. The trim removed 0 bases at V and 4 bases at J, leaving 4 bases unmatched. The CDR3 loop spans 14 amino acids. Germline-derived CDR1 and CDR2 are SGHDT and YYEEEE. CDR3 protein: CASSLVPGGYEQYV. The CDR3 DNA is TGTGCCAGCAGCTTGGTTCCGGGGGGTTACGAGCAGTACGTC.

This clonotype was recorded a few times. The CDR3 sequence is CASSGPSGYTEAFF. The CDR3 nucleotides read TGTGCCAGCAGCGGCCCCTCAGGGTACACTGAAGCTTTCTTT. The chain has TRBV9 and TRBJ1-1, with D tentatively TRBD1 (5 bases). Per germline, CDR1 SGDLS and CDR2 YYNGEE. The CDR3 is 14 residues long. V was clipped by 3 bases and J by 3 bases, with 12 bases between them. The whole variable domain, remainder taken from reference TRBV9 and TRBJ1-1, is DSGVTQTPKHLITATGQRVTLRCSPRSGDLSVYWYQQSLDQGLQFLIQYYNGEERAKGNILERFSAQQFPDLHSELNLSSLELGDSALYFCASSGPSGYTEAFFGQGTRLTVV.

In its sample, this clonotype was seen a few times. The rearrangement uses TRBV6-2 or TRBV6-3 and TRBJ1-1; 7 nucleotides agree with TRBD1. Germline lookup yields CDR1 MNHEY and CDR2 SVGEGT. The V gene end was trimmed by 10 bases and the J gene end by 1 base; junction bases not matched to a gene: 6. This CDR3 region has 13 residues. This chain's CDR3 is CAIQQGTNTEAFF. The CDR3 DNA sequence: TGTGCCATTCAACAGGGGACGAACACTGAAGCTTTCTTT.

This clonotype occurred many times. This chain links TRBV29-1 with TRBJ2-1; tentatively, D is TRBD2 (6 bases). The CDR3 loop spans 14 amino acids. V lost 3 bases, J lost 8 bases, and 17 bases lay in between. Germline CDR1 is SQVTM and CDR2 is ANQGSEA. CDR3 nucleotides: TGCAGCGTTGATGTCGTTCGGGGAGGCGATGAGCAGTTCTTC. This codes for CSVDVVRGGDEQFF.

This clonotype was recorded a few times. The chain links TRBV12-3 or TRBV12-4 to TRBJ2-6; D assignment may be TRBD1 or TRBD2 (5 bases each). The CDR3 is 16 amino acids. Trimming pared 5 bases from V and 4 bases from J, leaving 15 bases between. The CDR3 reads CASSTYGAAGANVLTF. The CDR3 DNA is TGTGCCAGCAGTACTTACGGGGCCGCCGGGGCCAACGTCCTGACTTTC.

V and J are TRBV6-4 and TRBJ1-1; D ambiguous. Trimming took 9 bases from V and 5 from J, leaving 4 bases between them. The CDR3 is 9 residues long. The V gene's germline CDR1 is MRHNA and CDR2 SNTAGT. The CDR3 spells CARDTEAFF. In DNA form, the CDR3 reads TGTGCCAGGGATACTGAAGCTTTCTTT.

This clonotype showed up many times. The V and J genes are TRBV12-3 or TRBV12-4 and TRBJ1-3; D not resolved. Deletions cut 1 base from V and 0 bases from J, with 13 bases between. This CDR3 has 17 residues. CDR3 in amino acids: CASSLGGHLFSGNTIYF. The CDR3 nucleotides are TGTGCCAGCAGTTTAGGGGGTCACCTGTTCTCTGGAAACACCATATATTTT.

This chain links TRBV10-3 with TRBJ2-7; D is undetermined. Per the germline V gene, CDR1 is ENHRY and CDR2 is SYGVKD. This CDR3 is 12 amino acids long. V lost 3 bases and J lost 4, with 7 bases in between. CDR3 region: CAISDGDYEQYV. In DNA form, the CDR3 reads TGTGCCATCAGTGACGGAGATTACGAGCAGTACGTC.